This TCR beta chain is from a study of response to subunit inactivated influenza vaccine. This CDR3 region has 12 residues. Germline-derived CDR1 and CDR2 are SEHNR and FQNEAQ (reference sequence). Using its own MiXCR run on the RT-PCR reads, TCRdb lists one record per CDR3 protein. The sample lists about 310,000 distinct CDR3 sequences; about 20% were seen once. Details on this clonotype: A read error may account for a junction end that differs from germline.

This TCR was sampled from a man between 50 and 69 years old who received an inactivated influenza vaccine. The chain uses TRBV7-9 and TRBJ2-7; D might be TRBD2 (6 bases). The sequenced sample was PBMCs from blood, obtained approximately 20 months after vaccination. The CDR3 DNA reads TGTGCCAGCAGCTCCCCCGCCGGGGACTGGCTTTTC. As protein: CASSSPAGDWLF.